These T cell receptor beta chains were read from a single sample in a study of shared clonotypes between healthy human individuals. TCRdb's copy holds only in-frame clones and misses some; the assay was immunoSEQ multiplex PCR. The sample shows 780,000 or so clones, roughly 72% of them seen only once. Sequencing input: memory CD4+ T cells sorted from blood. The receptors derive from a woman aged 25 to 45 in good health. The CDR3 runs from the conserved cysteine through the conserved F or W. A D gene is named only where the DNA matches it firmly. Some rows have no size entry. The others give once, few or many, or a class for an expanded clone.

v_call	clone_size	cdr3_length	d_call	j_call	cdr3_nt	cdr3_aa
TRBV27	NA	12	NA	TRBJ1-5	TGTGCCAGCAGTTTACAGGGTCAGCCCCAGCATTTT	CASSLQGQPQHF
TRBV5-1	NA	15	NA	TRBJ2-2	TGCGCCAGCAGCTTGGCAGCAGGGCGCACCGGGGAGCTGTTTTTT	CASSLAAGRTGELFF
TRBV7-2	many	16	TRBD2	TRBJ2-1	TGTGCCAGCAGCGCAAGGGGCGGGAGGGCCCTAAATGAGCAGTTCTTC	CASSARGGRALNEQFF
TRBV11-3	NA	15	NA	TRBJ2-3	TGTGCCAGCAGCCGAACCGACAGGAGTACAGATACGCAGTATTTT	CASSRTDRSTDTQYF
TRBV30	NA	13	NA	TRBJ1-6	TGTGCCTGGAGTGGACTACGGAATTCACCCCTCCACTTT	CAWSGLRNSPLHF
TRBV5-4	NA	15	TRBD1	TRBJ1-2	TGTGCCAGCAGCCATCCGGGACAGACAAGATATGGCTACACCTTC	CASSHPGQTRYGYTF
TRBV6-1	NA	15	NA	TRBJ2-7	TGTGCCAGCAGTGAACGCCCCGAGACTAACTACGAGCAGTACTTC	CASSERPETNYEQYF
TRBV7-7	NA	16	TRBD1	TRBJ2-5	TGTGCCAGCAGCTTAGGAGGGAACAGGGGAGCGGAGACCCAGTACTTC	CASSLGGNRGAETQYF
TRBV29-1	many	13	NA	TRBJ1-4	TGCAGCGTCCGGGACTCACGCTATGAAAAACTGTTTTTT	CSVRDSRYEKLFF
TRBV25-1	NA	15	NA	TRBJ2-5	TGTGCCAGCAGTGAATTAAGGGTCCGGCAAGAGACCCAGTACTTC	CASSELRVRQETQYF
TRBV10-3	NA	13	NA	TRBJ1-1	TGTGCCATCAGTGAAGGGGATTGGACTGAAGCTTTCTTT	CAISEGDWTEAFF
TRBV2	NA	19	NA	TRBJ2-1	TGTGCCAGCAGTGAAGCTCCAGGTGTCGTATTTAGCTCCTACAATGAGCAGTTCTTC	CASSEAPGVVFSSYNEQFF
TRBV15	many	17	NA	TRBJ1-4	TGTGCCACCAGCAGGTCATCCGGGACCTTTGAGATTGAAAAACTGTTTTTT	CATSRSSGTFEIEKLFF